Below, 32 T cell receptor beta chains from the same sample are listed, as sequenced in a study of T cells in Graves' hyperthyroidism and ophthalmopathy. Regions amplified from RNA transcripts were the TCR beta CDR3 regions. Carried out on the TCR CDR3, a first-round RT-PCR used the HTBI primer set. TCRdb used MiXCR to reprocess the multiplex PCR reads, holding one entry per CDR3 protein. This repertoire shows hundreds of thousands of distinct CDR3 sequences, roughly 14% found once; its top ten account for 4.3%. Sequenced input: blood. The receptor set was obtained from a woman in her thirties or forties with Graves' ophthalmopathy.

CDR3 in DNA: TGTGCCAGCTCACCATTGGCGGGGAACTATGGCTACACCTTC. This sequence encodes CASSPLAGNYGYTF. The chain uses TRBV18 and TRBJ1-2; D gene unclear. V gave up 2 bases and J gave up 2 bases, with 9 bases separating them. Germline CDR1 KGHSH, CDR2 LQKENI. The CDR3 has 14 amino acids.

This clonotype has a count of ten or more. The chain carries TRBV6-2 or TRBV6-3 and TRBJ2-2; TRBD2 might be the D (5 bases). Between the trimmed V and J ends, which lost 6 bases and 6 bases, there was a span of 11 bases. CDR1 and CDR2 from the germline V gene are MNHEY and SVGEGT. The length of the CDR3 is 13 residues. The CDR3 is CASRGRGSGELFF. CDR3 in DNA: TGTGCCAGCAGAGGTCGGGGTTCCGGGGAGCTGTTTTTT.

This clonotype appeared many times. The V call is TRBV28, the J call TRBJ2-4; 9 nucleotides match TRBD1. Germline-derived CDR1 and CDR2 are MDHEN and SYDVKM. V trimming: 3 bases; J trimming: 8 bases; junction bases outside the gene matches: 5. This CDR3 is built from 14 residues. The CDR3 DNA sequence: TGTGCCAGCAGTTTGCACAGGGGGCAGGACATTCAGTACTTC. Translated: CASSLHRGQDIQYF.

This clonotype was detected many times. The CDR3 coding sequence is TGTGCTAGTGGTTTGGCGGAGAACACTGAAGCTTTCTTT. Translated: CASGLAENTEAFF. The chain is built from TRBV12-5 and TRBJ1-1; D is uncertain. The CDR3 consists of 13 residues. With 1 base removed from V and 1 base from J, the gap between germline ends came to 4 bases. CDR1 LGHNT and CDR2 FRNRAP come from the germline V gene.

This clonotype showed up just a few times. The V call is TRBV6-2 or TRBV6-3, the J call TRBJ1-1; D not resolved. Germline assignment: CDR1 MNHEY and CDR2 SVGEGT. Trimming shortened V by 3 bases and J by 6 bases, and 14 bases separated the two germline ends. The CDR3 extends over 14 amino acids. DNA for the CDR3: TGTGCCAGCAGTTATGGCCGGGCATTTGCTGAAGCTTTCTTT. Translation: CASSYGRAFAEAFF.

This clonotype was picked up a small number of times. The J gene is TRBJ2-7, the V gene TRBV3-1; possible D gene TRBD2, 7 bases. The CDR3 contains 13 residues. Per germline, CDR1 LGHDT and CDR2 YNNKEL (reference sequence). V shed 1 base and J shed 10 bases, with 14 bases lying between them. CDR3 sequence reads: CASSQGGRGPQYF. DNA of the CDR3: TGTGCCAGCAGCCAAGGGGGGCGGGGGCCCCAGTACTTC.

This clonotype was seen ten or more times. This sequence joins TRBV11-2 and TRBJ1-1; D is unresolved. Trimming took off 3 bases at V and 3 bases at J, with 11 bases between the two ends. The CDR3 is made up of 14 amino acids. Germline CDR1 SGHAT, CDR2 FQNNGV. The CDR3 sequence: CASSFSPGYTEAFF. CDR3 DNA: TGTGCCAGCAGCTTTTCCCCGGGGTACACTGAAGCTTTCTTT.

V usage is TRBV20-1 and J usage is TRBJ2-7; D might be TRBD2 (5 bases). The CDR3 runs 15 residues. CDR1 is DFQATT and CDR2 is SNEGSKA in the germline V gene (reference sequence). V shed 0 bases and J shed 3 bases, with 15 bases lying between them. In DNA, the CDR3 is TGCAGTGCTAGAGATGAGAGGGCCCTGTACTACGAGCAGTACTTC. Protein sequence: CSARDERALYYEQYF.

This clonotype was counted many times. The chain has TRBV29-1 and TRBJ2-7, with TRBD1 identical over 9 bases. With 2 bases clipped from V and 3 bases from J, the junction kept 5 bases outside the gene matches. The CDR3 extends over 14 amino acids. Germline lookup yields CDR1 SQVTM and CDR2 ANQGSEA. As DNA, the CDR3 is TGCAGCGTTGAAAGTAGGACAGGGGACTACGAGCAGTACTTC. The encoded protein is CSVESRTGDYEQYF.

This clonotype was detected many times. The genes are TRBV20-1 and TRBJ2-7, with D uncertain. In germline, CDR1 is DFQATT, CDR2 SNEGSKA (reference sequence). V dropped 3 bases and J dropped 3 bases, with 12 bases sitting between them. The CDR3 contains 13 residues. The DNA for the CDR3 is TGCAGTGCTAGGGAGCCAGTAAACTACGAGCAGTACTTC. Its translation is CSAREPVNYEQYF.

This clonotype was picked up a small number of times. The chain joins TRBV30 to TRBJ1-5, with D possibly being TRBD1 (5 bases). The CDR3 contains 15 residues. The germline gives CDR1 GTSNPN, CDR2 SVGIG (reference sequence). V shed 5 bases and J shed 2 bases, with 16 bases lying between them. CDR3 in DNA: TGTGCCTGGGGGACGGGCCTCGGTGGCAATCAGCCCCAGCATTTT. Its translation: CAWGTGLGGNQPQHF.

The chain couples TRBV7-9 to TRBJ1-1, with D uncertain. V was shortened by 1 base and J by 5 bases, with 11 bases between the two germline ends. Germline assignment: CDR1 SEHNR and CDR2 FQNEAQ (reference sequence). The CDR3 is 14 residues long. The CDR3 DNA sequence: TGTGCCAGCAGCTTAGTGTTCGCTGGAACTGAAGCTTTCTTT. Amino acid sequence: CASSLVFAGTEAFF. Using reference TRBV7-9 and TRBJ1-1 for the parts outside the CDR3, the full variable domain is DTGVSQNPRHKITKRGQNVTFRCDPISEHNRLYWYRQTLGQGPEFLTYFQNEAQLEKSRLLSDRFSAERPKGSFSTLEIQRTEQGDSAMYLCASSLVFAGTEAFFGQGTRLTVV.

This clonotype was counted ten times or more. Germline is not matched at one junction end, which may reflect a read error. Here the CDR3 reads CASSLAGQGAIPRF. Here the CDR3 DNA reads TGTGCCAGCAGTTTAGCGGGACAGGGGGCTATTCCCAGATTT. The chain has TRBV28 and TRBJ1-1; TRBD1 agrees at 12 bases. CDR1 and CDR2 from the germline V gene are MDHEN and SYDVKM. This CDR3 contains 14 residues.

At least ten counts were recorded for this clonotype. This rearrangement joins TRBV7-3 to TRBJ1-1; D is unresolved. The CDR3 covers 13 residues. Looked up from germline, CDR1 is SGHTA and CDR2 is FQGTGA. The V and J ends lost 1 base and 1 base respectively, with 4 bases between them. The CDR3 loop reads CASSLIPNTEAFF. DNA of the CDR3: TGTGCCAGCAGCTTAATCCCGAACACTGAAGCTTTCTTT.

Points on this clonotype: The junction differs from germline at one of its ends, possibly a read error. The V gene is TRBV6-1, the J gene TRBJ1-1; 8 bases line up with TRBD1. From germline, CDR1 is MNHNS and CDR2 SASEGT. The CDR3 has 14 residues. The CDR3 sequence: CASRNRGVSTEALF. For the CDR3, the DNA is TGCGCCAGCAGAAACAGGGGGGTAAGCACTGAAGCTCTCTTT.

This clonotype occurred many times. The gene calls are TRBV5-4 and TRBJ2-5, with a weak D call TRBD2 (5 bases). Germline V gives CDR1 SGHNT, CDR2 YYREEE (reference sequence). The CDR3 loop spans 14 amino acids. V was clipped by 4 bases and J by 1 base, with 11 bases between them. CDR3 nucleotide sequence: TGTGCCAGCAGCGCCCTCGAGGGCCAAGAGACCCAGTACTTC. Encoded protein: CASSALEGQETQYF. The full variable domain, its missing parts supplied by reference TRBV5-4 and TRBJ2-5, is ETGVTQSPTHLIKTRGQQVTLRCSSQSGHNTVSWYQQALGQGPQFIFQYYREEENGRGNFPPRFSGLQFPNYSSELNVNALELDDSALYLCASSALEGQETQYFGPGTRLLVL.

The chain employs TRBV3-1 and TRBJ2-3; no clear D gene. The CDR3 consists of 13 residues. Trimming removed 4 bases at V and 5 bases at J, with 10 bases between. CDR1 and CDR2 from the germline V gene are LGHDT and YNNKEL (reference sequence). CDR3 sequence: CASSPINRDTQYF. The CDR3 region has the DNA TGTGCCAGCAGCCCTATTAACCGAGATACGCAGTATTTT.

This clonotype was counted at least ten times. The chain employs TRBV2 and TRBJ2-5; D is unresolved. This CDR3 has 14 amino acids. Germline CDR1 and CDR2: SNHLY and FYNNEI. The ends were cut back, 3 bases at V and 5 bases at J, with 13 bases in the middle. The CDR3 DNA sequence: TGTGCCAGCAGTGAGCGACTCGCTCGGGAGACCCAGTACTTC. Translated: CASSERLARETQYF.

This clonotype was detected many times. The rearrangement links TRBV2 to TRBJ2-7, with 11 bases aligning to TRBD2. J was trimmed by 1 base and V by 1 base; bases with no gene match: 6. The CDR3 extends over 17 amino acids. CDR1 is SNHLY and CDR2 is FYNNEI in the germline V gene. Here the CDR3 DNA reads TGTGCCAGCAGTGAAGGGGGACTAGCGGATATTTCCTACGAGCAGTACTTC. It codes for CASSEGGLADISYEQYF.

In its sample, this clonotype was seen many times. The chain couples TRBV6-2 or TRBV6-3 to TRBJ2-7; D gene ambiguous. Deletions cut 7 bases from V and 3 bases from J, with 25 bases between. CDR1 and CDR2 (germline): MNHEY, SVGEGT. This CDR3 spans 17 amino acids. In DNA form, the CDR3 reads TGTGCCAGCATGGCAGGAAGTCGTCGAACCCTCAACTACGAGCAGTACTTC. It yields the protein CASMAGSRRTLNYEQYF.

This clonotype has at least ten counts. V usage is TRBV12-3 or TRBV12-4 and J usage is TRBJ1-1; the D gene is possibly TRBD1 (6 bases). The CDR3 covers 13 residues. Trimming stripped 2 bases from V and 3 bases from J, with 7 bases between. The chain's CDR3 is CASSLQGYTEAFF. The CDR3 DNA reads as TGTGCCAGCAGTTTACAGGGGTACACTGAAGCTTTCTTT.

This clonotype was recorded at least ten times. The chain links TRBV12-3 or TRBV12-4 to TRBJ2-7; tentatively, D is TRBD2 (6 bases). Trimming took 5 bases from V and 0 from J, leaving 11 bases between them. The CDR3 has 14 amino acids. The CDR3 here is CASSGGTFSYEQYF. The DNA of the CDR3 is TGTGCCAGCAGTGGGGGGACTTTCTCCTACGAGCAGTACTTC.

The rearrangement links TRBV4-2 to TRBJ1-6; no clear D. V dropped 0 bases and J dropped 8 bases, with 8 bases sitting between them. The CDR3 is made up of 14 amino acids. CDR1 and CDR2 from the germline V gene are LGHNA and YNFKEQ. CDR3 DNA: TGTGCCAGCAGCCAAGAACAGCGGGATTCACCCCTCCACTTT. Amino acid sequence: CASSQEQRDSPLHF.

This clonotype has at least ten counts. The rearrangement links TRBV30 to TRBJ1-2; TRBD1 matches 7 bases. The germline V gene has CDR1 GTSNPN and CDR2 SVGIG (reference sequence). The J segment lost 4 bases and the V segment lost 0 bases, leaving 5 bases of the junction unmatched. This CDR3 has 14 residues. For the CDR3, the DNA is TGTGCCTGGAGTGTACTAAGGGACAGCTATGGCTACACCTTC. The encoded protein is CAWSVLRDSYGYTF.

This clonotype came up many times. The rearrangement uses TRBV20-1 and TRBJ2-7; 7 bases fit TRBD1. The germline V gene encodes CDR1 DFQATT and CDR2 SNEGSKA (reference sequence). The J segment lost 5 bases and the V segment lost 5 bases, leaving 6 bases of the junction unmatched. The CDR3 length is 12 residues. For the CDR3, the DNA is TGCAGTGCTTCCGGACAGGCCCACGAGCAGTACTTC. As protein: CSASGQAHEQYF.

This clonotype was detected ten times or more. The gene calls are TRBV15 and TRBJ1-6; D unresolved. Germline V gives CDR1 LNHNV, CDR2 YYDKDF (reference sequence). Trimming took off 0 bases at V and 6 bases at J, with 9 bases between the two ends. The CDR3 length is 15 residues. The CDR3 DNA is TGTGCCACCAGCAGAGAGGCAGGTCCTAATTCACCCCTCCACTTT. Translated: CATSREAGPNSPLHF.

This clonotype occurred many times. The V call is TRBV7-2, the J call TRBJ1-2; D gene ambiguous. V dropped 1 base and J dropped 2 bases, with 8 bases sitting between them. The CDR3 is made up of 14 amino acids. The germline CDR1 and CDR2 sequences are SGHTA and FQGNSA. CDR3 DNA sequence: TGTGCCAGCAGCTTAGGAGTTGTGAACTATGGCTACACCTTC. Protein: CASSLGVVNYGYTF.

This clonotype was detected many times. The chain recombines TRBV28 with TRBJ2-4, with D possibly matching TRBD1 (6 bases). The CDR3 extends over 15 amino acids. Deletions cut 7 bases from V and 8 bases from J, with 21 bases between. CDR1 MDHEN and CDR2 SYDVKM come from the germline V gene. CDR3 in DNA: TGTGCCAGCACTCCAAACAGGGAACAGCTTGACATTCAGTACTTC. It translates to CASTPNREQLDIQYF.

A few counts support this clonotype. This chain links TRBV3-1 with TRBJ2-2, with no clear D. CDR1 and CDR2 from the germline V gene are LGHDT and YNNKEL (reference sequence). The CDR3 contains 14 residues. Trimming took off 1 base at V and 6 bases at J, with 9 bases between the two ends. CDR3 bases: TGTGCCAGCAGCCAAGGAAATGGAGCCGGGGAGCTGTTTTTT. Translated, it gives CASSQGNGAGELFF.

At least ten counts were recorded for this clonotype. With a much larger clone just one base away, this may be a read error. This chain uses TRBV6-5 with TRBJ2-7; tentative D call: TRBD1 (6 bases). This CDR3 region has 14 residues. V lost 0 bases to trimming and J lost 3 bases, with 9 bases between them. Per the germline V gene, CDR1 is MNHEY and CDR2 is SVGAGI. CDR3 loop: CASSYSVQGYEQYF. The CDR3 DNA follows: TGTGCCAGCAGTTACTCGGTACAGGGCTACGAGCAGTACTTC.

There are many counts of this clonotype. V gene TRBV19 combines with J gene TRBJ1-5; TRBD1 matches 7 bases. Losses at the gene ends were 3 bases for V and 0 bases for J; bases not matched to a gene: 5. Germline-derived CDR1 and CDR2 are LNHDA and SQIVND (reference sequence). The CDR3 has 16 residues. Here the CDR3 DNA reads TGTGCCAGTAGTATTCGGGCAGGGGGTAGCAATCAGCCCCAGCATTTT. Translation: CASSIRAGGSNQPQHF.

V is TRBV10-3 and J is TRBJ2-2, with 7 bases lining up with TRBD1. Trimming took 6 bases from V and 0 from J; bases not matched to a gene: 4. This CDR3 region has 15 residues. Germline values: CDR1 ENHRY, CDR2 SYGVKD. Written as DNA, the CDR3 is TGTGCCATCAGCGGGACAGCCGCGAACACCGGGGAGCTGTTTTTT. Its protein product is CAISGTAANTGELFF.